What follows are 32 T cell receptor beta chains derived from one specimen sequenced in a study of cytomegalovirus exposure and HLA in healthy donors. PCR used 60 Vbeta primers and 13 Jbeta primers. Only in-frame clones appear in the TCRdb table, and some are missing; sequencing was by immunoSEQ multiplex PCR. The sample shows over 150,000 clones, 65% to 85% of them seen only once. What was sequenced was PBMCs. These TCRs come from a woman younger than 45 in good health and CMV-seronegative.

The rearrangement uses TRBV6-4 and TRBJ2-5; D unclear. Germline V CDR1 and CDR2: MRHNA, SNTAGT. CDR3 size: 12 residues. V lost 5 bases and J lost 5, with 9 bases in between. CDR3 coding DNA: TGTGCCAGCAGTTTCCTGTCGGAGACCCAGTACTTC. Protein: CASSFLSETQYF.

The J gene is TRBJ1-2, the V gene TRBV11-2, with 9 bases lining up with TRBD1. V shed 4 bases and J 4 bases; nucleotides not matched to a gene: 7. Germline assignment: CDR1 SGHAT and CDR2 FQNNGV. This CDR3 region has 15 residues. CDR3 residues: CASSSPKTGGYGYTF. The CDR3, as DNA: TGTGCCAGCAGCTCACCCAAGACAGGGGGCTATGGCTACACCTTC. Supplemented by reference TRBV11-2 and TRBJ1-2, the full variable domain reads EAGVAQSPRYKIIEKRQSVAFWCNPISGHATLYWYQQILGQGPKLLIQFQNNGVVDDSQLPKDRFSAERLKGVDSTLKIQPAKLEDSAVYLCASSSPKTGGYGYTFGSGTRLTVV.

V is TRBV10-3 and J is TRBJ1-2, with TRBD1 as a possible D gene (6 bases). V was shortened by 2 bases and J by 8 bases, with 24 bases between the two germline ends. The germline V gene encodes CDR1 ENHRY and CDR2 SYGVKD. The CDR3 spans 17 residues. The CDR3 here is CAISETGTGSDYQGYTF. Written as DNA, the CDR3 is TGTGCCATCAGTGAGACCGGTACAGGGTCCGATTACCAGGGCTACACCTTC.

This chain connects TRBV9 to TRBJ1-1; D not certain. Looked up from germline, CDR1 is SGDLS and CDR2 is YYNGEE. Trimming stripped 0 bases from V and 6 bases from J, with 12 bases between. The CDR3 extends over 14 amino acids. The CDR3 reads CASSVGGSTPEAFF. The CDR3 nucleotides are TGTGCCAGCAGCGTAGGCGGCAGTACCCCTGAAGCTTTCTTT.

The chain is built from TRBV2 and TRBJ2-1; a possible D gene is TRBD2 (6 bases). With 6 bases removed from V and 6 bases from J, the gap between germline ends came to 15 bases. CDR3 length: 14 amino acids. Germline V gene data show CDR1 as SNHLY and CDR2 as FYNNEI. CDR3 DNA sequence: TGTGCCAGCAGCCTTGGCGGGGAGGTCAATGAGCAGTTCTTC. Its translation: CASSLGGEVNEQFF.

In regard to this clone: Other DNA sequences in the sample encode the same CDR3. The chain uses TRBV7-2 and TRBJ2-3, with D unresolved. This CDR3 is built from 12 residues. The V and J ends lost 1 base and 5 bases respectively, with 4 bases between them. The germline V gene has CDR1 SGHTA and CDR2 FQGNSA. Here the CDR3 DNA reads TGTGCCAGCAGCTTAGGGAGAGATACGCAGTATTTT. As protein: CASSLGRDTQYF.

This clone was recorded a few times. This chain joins TRBV4-1 and TRBJ2-7, with 9 bases lining up with TRBD2. The CDR3 spans 15 residues. The V gene end was trimmed by 4 bases and the J gene end by 2 bases; junction bases not matched to a gene: 6. The germline gives CDR1 MGHRA, CDR2 YSYEKL. The CDR3 is CASSPSLAGTYEQYF. CDR3 nucleotides: TGCGCCAGCAGCCCAAGCCTAGCGGGAACCTACGAGCAGTACTTC.

This chain uses TRBV5-1 with TRBJ1-1; 7 nucleotides line up with TRBD1. The V gene end was trimmed by 3 bases and the J gene end by 1 base; junction bases not matched to a gene: 6. The germline V gene has CDR1 SGHRS and CDR2 YFSETQ. This CDR3 has 15 amino acids. CDR3 amino acids: CASSSRGPRNTEAFF. CDR3 in DNA: TGCGCCAGCAGCTCAAGGGGGCCGAGGAACACTGAAGCTTTCTTT.

The chain recombines TRBV4-2 with TRBJ1-5; a possible D gene is TRBD1 (5 bases). The CDR3 is made up of 17 amino acids. The germline V gene encodes CDR1 LGHNA and CDR2 YNFKEQ. The ends were cut back, 4 bases at V and 7 bases at J, with 23 bases in the middle. The CDR3 coding sequence is TGTGCCAGCAGCCCTCAGCGGGGGGAATATATGGGGCAGCCCCAGCATTTT. Translation gives CASSPQRGEYMGQPQHF.

The gene calls are TRBV5-1 and TRBJ1-4; D remains ambiguous. There are 16 residues in the CDR3. In germline, CDR1 is SGHRS, CDR2 YFSETQ. The V and J ends lost 0 bases and 3 bases respectively, with 12 bases between them. The CDR3 DNA sequence: TGCGCCAGCAGCTTGGACCCTCCCCGGGCTAATGAAAAACTGTTTTTT. This gives the protein CASSLDPPRANEKLFF.

The table lists this clone with a few counts. This chain connects TRBV6-6 to TRBJ1-1, with D unclear. The germline V gene has CDR1 MNHNY and CDR2 SVGAGI (reference sequence). Trimming pared 2 bases from V and 0 bases from J, leaving 10 bases between. The CDR3 runs 15 residues. The CDR3, as DNA: TGTGCCAGCAGTTACCGGAGGCAGTTGAACACTGAAGCTTTCTTT. As protein: CASSYRRQLNTEAFF.

The sample holds one count of this clone. The junction departs from germline at one end; a sequencing error may be responsible. The V call is TRBV7-7, the J call TRBJ2-2, with 7 bases lining up with TRBD1. This CDR3 is built from 14 residues. Germline CDR1 is SSHAT and CDR2 is FNYEAQ (reference sequence). Here the CDR3 reads CASSPAGGHGELFF. The CDR3 DNA reads as TGTGCTAGCAGCCCTGCAGGGGGTCACGGGGAGCTGTTTTTT.

For this clone: Compared with germline, one end of the junction differs, possibly owing to a read error. The chain uses TRBV2 and TRBJ1-1, with 7 bases identical to TRBD1. The CDR3 spans 17 residues. Germline loops: CDR1 SNHLY, CDR2 FYNNEI. The CDR3 spells CASSEWGMTGMKTEAFF. CDR3 sequence (DNA): TGTGCCAGCAGTGAATGGGGGATGACAGGGATGAAGACTGAAGCTTTCTTT. The variable domain in full, with the rest retrieved from reference TRBV2 and TRBJ1-1, is EPEVTQTPSHQVTQMGQEVILRCVPISNHLYFYWYRQILGQKVEFLVSFYNNEISEKSEIFDDQFSVERPDGSNFTLKIRSTKLEDSAMYFCASSEWGMTGMKTEAFFGQGTRLTVV.

V gene TRBV25-1 combines with J gene TRBJ1-1; 9 bases are a match to TRBD1. CDR3 length: 14 residues. Unmatched junction bases numbered 11, after V lost 4 bases and J lost 11 bases. The germline gives CDR1 MGHDK, CDR2 SYGVNS. CDR3 sequence reads: CASSVTGTGSLAFF. The CDR3 DNA sequence: TGTGCCAGCAGTGTTACCGGGACAGGGTCGTTGGCTTTCTTT.

The chain recombines TRBV2 with TRBJ2-3; tentatively, D is TRBD1 (6 bases). There are 15 residues in the CDR3. CDR1 is SNHLY, CDR2 FYNNEI, per germline. The V end was cut by 6 bases, the J end by 4 bases, with 17 bases between. CDR3 loop: CASSPRGGLADTQYF. The DNA for the CDR3 is TGTGCCAGCAGCCCCAGAGGGGGATTGGCAGATACGCAGTATTTT. Complete variable domain (other parts from reference TRBV2 and TRBJ2-3): EPEVTQTPSHQVTQMGQEVILRCVPISNHLYFYWYRQILGQKVEFLVSFYNNEISEKSEIFDDQFSVERPDGSNFTLKIRSTKLEDSAMYFCASSPRGGLADTQYFGPGTRLTVL.

The table lists this clone with a count of one. CDR3 sequence reads: CASSNHTQGGGTDTQYF. The CDR3 DNA reads as TGTGCCAGCAGTAACCATACTCAGGGCGGTGGCACAGATACGCAGTATTTT. The chain has TRBV27 and TRBJ2-3; the D gene is possibly TRBD1 (5 bases). The CDR3 totals 17 residues. Germline V CDR1 and CDR2: MNHEY, SMNVEV (reference sequence). With 5 bases removed from V and 1 base from J, the gap between germline ends came to 19 bases.

V gene TRBV19 combines with J gene TRBJ2-7, with D maybe TRBD1 (5 bases). The CDR3 consists of 14 residues. Trimming shortened V by 10 bases and J by 2 bases, and 18 bases separated the two germline ends. The germline gives CDR1 LNHDA, CDR2 SQIVND (reference sequence). CDR3 region: CATAPGYGTYEQYF. CDR3 nucleotide sequence: TGTGCCACCGCCCCAGGGTATGGGACCTACGAGCAGTACTTC.

The chain carries TRBV28 and TRBJ2-7, with D possibly matching TRBD1 (6 bases). The CDR3 has 14 residues. Germline CDR1 and CDR2: MDHEN and SYDVKM. The V end was cut by 5 bases, the J end by 3 bases, with 14 bases between. CDR3 sequence reads: CASSVGVGGYEQYF. CDR3 in DNA: TGTGCCAGCAGTGTTGGAGTAGGGGGCTACGAGCAGTACTTC.

The rearrangement links TRBV7-9 to TRBJ1-2; 7 bases align to TRBD1. The CDR3 contains 14 residues. V lost 7 bases, J lost 5 bases, and 10 bases stayed unmatched. Looked up from germline, CDR1 is SEHNR and CDR2 is FQNEAQ (reference sequence). CDR3 bases: TGTGCCAGCACCCTAGGGACAGTGGAGTATGGCTACACCTTC. Translated, it gives CASTLGTVEYGYTF.

This clone appeared once. The V call is TRBV5-1, the J call TRBJ1-2; the D gene is possibly TRBD1 (6 bases). The CDR3 has 13 residues. Looked up from germline, CDR1 is SGHRS and CDR2 is YFSETQ. Trimming shortened V by 0 bases and J by 8 bases, and 11 bases separated the two germline ends. CDR3 protein: CASSLAAGEGYTF. The CDR3 bases are TGCGCCAGCAGCTTGGCCGCAGGGGAAGGCTACACCTTC. The full variable domain, rest sourced from reference TRBV5-1 and TRBJ1-2, is KAGVTQTPRYLIKTRGQQVTLSCSPISGHRSVSWYQQTPGQGLQFLFEYFSETQRNKGNFPGRFSGRQFSNSRSEMNVSTLELGDSALYLCASSLAAGEGYTFGSGTRLTVV.

This clone has a handful of counts. V and J are TRBV7-9 and TRBJ2-1; tentatively, D is TRBD2 (7 bases). The CDR3 sequence is 15 residues long. In germline, CDR1 is SEHNR, CDR2 FQNEAQ (reference sequence). V dropped 0 bases and J dropped 4 bases, with 10 bases sitting between them. The CDR3 bases are TGTGCCAGCAGCTTAGCACAGGGAGGGTACAATGAGCAGTTCTTC. It is translated as CASSLAQGGYNEQFF.

In this sample, this clone turned up once. V usage is TRBV5-1 and J usage is TRBJ2-2; D may be TRBD1 (7 bases). The CDR3 runs 14 residues. Looked up from germline, CDR1 is SGHRS and CDR2 is YFSETQ. V dropped 3 bases and J dropped 5 bases, with 11 bases sitting between them. In DNA, the CDR3 is TGCGCCAGCAGCTGGCAGGGGGGTACCGGGGAGCTGTTTTTT. The encoded protein is CASSWQGGTGELFF.

This sequence joins TRBV15 and TRBJ2-5; no reliable D call. Judging by the DNA end, TRBJ2-7 fits better; the J call may be wrong. The CDR3 covers 13 residues. Germline assignment: CDR1 LNHNV and CDR2 YYDKDF (reference sequence). The CDR3 DNA sequence: TGTGCCACCAGCAGAGGCGCCTCCTACGAGCAGTACTTC. It specifies CATSRGASYEQYF.

The chain has TRBV2 and TRBJ2-2, with 11 positions matching TRBD1. This CDR3 is 15 amino acids long. V shed 4 bases, J shed 6 bases, and the junction held 4 bases outside the gene matches. In germline, CDR1 is SNHLY, CDR2 FYNNEI. The chain's CDR3 is CASSVPGQGAGELFF. The DNA for the CDR3 is TGTGCCAGCAGTGTACCGGGACAGGGGGCCGGGGAGCTGTTTTTT.

This clone appeared a single time. The CDR3 loop reads CASSDTGWAMMNTEAFF. As DNA, the CDR3 is TGTGCCAGCAGTGATACGGGATGGGCGATGATGAACACTGAAGCTTTCTTT. The V and J genes are TRBV6-1 and TRBJ1-1, with D unclear. The V and J ends lost 3 bases and 0 bases respectively, with 17 bases between them. The CDR3 covers 17 residues. The germline CDR1 and CDR2 sequences are MNHNS and SASEGT.

The CDR3 nucleotides read TGCGCCAGCAGCCTAAGGACAGCGAACACTGAAGCTTTCTTT. This gives the protein CASSLRTANTEAFF. The chain links TRBV5-1 to TRBJ1-1; possible D gene TRBD1, 6 bases. The CDR3 consists of 14 residues. V lost 4 bases and J lost 1, with 11 bases in between. Germline V CDR1 and CDR2: SGHRS, YFSETQ.

The genes are TRBV9 and TRBJ2-7; 8 nucleotides agree with TRBD2. V trimming: 4 bases; J trimming: 2 bases; junction bases outside the gene matches: 5. CDR3 length: 14 amino acids. Per germline, CDR1 SGDLS and CDR2 YYNGEE. The CDR3 spells CASSPSGGPYEQYF. CDR3 DNA sequence: TGTGCCAGCAGCCCAAGCGGGGGCCCCTACGAGCAGTACTTC.

The chain carries TRBV5-1 and TRBJ1-4; maybe TRBD1 (6 bases). V lost 0 bases, J lost 8 bases, and 11 bases lay in between. This CDR3 is 14 amino acids long. From germline, CDR1 is SGHRS and CDR2 YFSETQ. Here the CDR3 DNA reads TGCGCCAGCAGCTTGGCACAGGGTGGGGAAAAACTGTTTTTT. This gives the protein CASSLAQGGEKLFF.

This chain joins TRBV5-6 and TRBJ2-2; the D gene is possibly TRBD1 (6 bases). Germline V CDR1 and CDR2: SGHDT, YYEEEE. The CDR3 covers 16 residues. Deletions cut 5 bases from V and 4 bases from J, with 18 bases between. CDR3 nucleotides: TGTGCCAGCAGTTTTGGACAGTTGATGGGCACCGGGGAGCTGTTTTTT. As protein: CASSFGQLMGTGELFF.

The chain uses TRBV4-1 and TRBJ2-1; 12 bases match TRBD1. Germline V lookup: CDR1 MGHRA, CDR2 YSYEKL. CDR3 length equals 18 residues. The trim removed 4 bases at V and 7 bases at J, leaving 14 bases unmatched. The CDR3 DNA is TGCGCCAGCAGCCTCGAGGGGACCCCGGGACAGGGGGCAAATGAGCAGTTCTTC. Translated, it gives CASSLEGTPGQGANEQFF.

In DNA form, the CDR3 reads TGCGCCAGCAGCGCACAGGGGGCAGATACGCAGTATTTT. Translation: CASSAQGADTQYF. The chain employs TRBV5-1 and TRBJ2-3; 8 nucleotides line up with TRBD1. J lost 4 bases, V lost 4 bases, and 2 bases had no gene match. Germline CDR1 is SGHRS and CDR2 is YFSETQ. This CDR3 region has 13 residues.

The chain couples TRBV6-5 to TRBJ2-1, with D uncertain. The V gene's germline CDR1 is MNHEY and CDR2 SVGAGI. This CDR3 comprises 13 residues. Trimming left V 0 bases short and J 7 bases short, with 7 bases between. The CDR3 reads CASSYSPRNEQFF. CDR3 nucleotides: TGTGCCAGCAGTTACTCGCCCAGGAATGAGCAGTTCTTC.